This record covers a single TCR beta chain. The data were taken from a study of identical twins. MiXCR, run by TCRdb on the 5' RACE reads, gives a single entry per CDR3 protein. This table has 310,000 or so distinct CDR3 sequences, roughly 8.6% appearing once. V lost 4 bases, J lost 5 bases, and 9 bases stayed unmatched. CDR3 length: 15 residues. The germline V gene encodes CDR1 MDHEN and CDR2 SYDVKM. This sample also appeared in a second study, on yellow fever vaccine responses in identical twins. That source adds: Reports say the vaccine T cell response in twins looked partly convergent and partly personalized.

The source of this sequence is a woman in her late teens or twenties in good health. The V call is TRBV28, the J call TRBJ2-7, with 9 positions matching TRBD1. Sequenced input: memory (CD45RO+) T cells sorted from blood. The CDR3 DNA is TGTGCCAGCAGTTCGACCGGGACAGGGTACCACGAGCAGTACTTC. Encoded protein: CASSSTGTGYHEQYF.